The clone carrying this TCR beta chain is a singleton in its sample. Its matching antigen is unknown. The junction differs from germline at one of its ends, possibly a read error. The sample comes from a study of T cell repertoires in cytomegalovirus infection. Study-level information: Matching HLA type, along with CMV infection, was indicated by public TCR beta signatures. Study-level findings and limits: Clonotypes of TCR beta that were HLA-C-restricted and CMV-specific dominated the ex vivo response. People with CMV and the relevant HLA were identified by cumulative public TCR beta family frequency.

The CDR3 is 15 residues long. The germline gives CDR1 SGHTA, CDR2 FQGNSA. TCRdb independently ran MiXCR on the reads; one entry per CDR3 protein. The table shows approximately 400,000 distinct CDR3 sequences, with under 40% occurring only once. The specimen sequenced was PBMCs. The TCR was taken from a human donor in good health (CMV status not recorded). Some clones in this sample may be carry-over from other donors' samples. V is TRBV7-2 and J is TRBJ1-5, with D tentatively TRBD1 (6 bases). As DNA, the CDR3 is TGTGACAGCAGCTTAAAGGGGACATCCAATCAGCCCCAGCATTTT. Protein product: CDSSLKGTSNQPQHF. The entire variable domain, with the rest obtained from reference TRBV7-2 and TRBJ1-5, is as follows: GAGVSQSPSNKVTEKGKDVELRCDPISGHTALYWYRQSLGQGLEFLIYFQGNSAPDKSGLPSDRFSAERTGGSVSTLTIQRTQQEDSAVYLCDSSLKGTSNQPQHFGDGTRLSIL.